This T cell receptor beta chain was observed in a study of siplizumab effects on memory and regulatory T cells. CDR3 size: 15 residues. The V end lost 3 bases, the J end lost 1 base, and 12 bases lay between the germline ends. The germline gives CDR1 KGHSH, CDR2 LQKENI. Around 10^5 TCR templates per sample were sequenced. Clones were read by immunoSEQ multiplex PCR, and TCRdb kept only the in-frame ones, dropping some. The repertoire consists of just over 50,000 clones, with less than 98% occurring once and the leading ten covering approximately 0.6%. Details on this clone: Its antigen remains unidentified.

General study findings and limits: For siplizumab cultures, the suppressive function of their proliferating Tregs was not confirmed. Naive or memory phenotype assignment was not possible for roughly 80-97% of proliferating CD4+ or CD8+ clones.

The V gene is TRBV18, the J gene TRBJ1-1; D perhaps matches TRBD1 (5 bases). The sequence was obtained from a human donor in good health. The sample was naive CD4+ T cells sorted from blood. The CDR3 loop reads CASSPGTIANTEAFF. CDR3 nucleotide sequence: TGTGCCAGCTCACCTGGGACGATTGCGAACACTGAAGCTTTCTTT. Drawing the rest from reference TRBV18 and TRBJ1-1, the complete variable domain is NAGVMQNPRHLVRRRGQEARLRCSPMKGHSHVYWYRQLPEEGLKFMVYLQKENIIDESGMPKERFSAEFPKEGPSILRIQQVVRGDSAAYFCASSPGTIANTEAFFGQGTRLTVV.